The next 21 T cell receptor beta chains were all read from a single sample in a study of CD8 T cells in ankylosing spondylitis (dated by TCRdb to 2016 to 2017). The library was prepared using 5' RACE. Sequencing was performed on an Illumina HiSeq 2500. The public sequencing data were trimmed at Q25 with fastp and processed into clonotypes with MiXCR by TCRdb, which kept only in-frame beta chains. Rows are unified per CDR3 protein, each entry keeping the most common DNA and genes. The sample includes under 200,000 distinct CDR3 sequences, with roughly 10% observed a single time. The ten largest clones represent about 16% of the sample. The sequencing sample was made of blood, either unsorted or a sorted T cell fraction (not recorded which). These receptors originate from a female donor with ankylosing spondylitis or in good health (not recorded which).

There are many counts of this clonotype. This sequence joins TRBV6-2 or TRBV6-3 and TRBJ2-1; D is uncertain. This CDR3 contains 15 residues. The germline V gene encodes CDR1 MNHEY and CDR2 SVGEGT. V was pared by 0 bases and J by 5 bases, with 11 bases between. In nucleotides, the CDR3 is TGTGCCAGCAGTTACTCGGATTTGCTACACAATGAGCAGTTCTTC. The encoded protein is CASSYSDLLHNEQFF.

This rearrangement joins TRBV27 to TRBJ2-1; D gene unclear. Germline CDR1 MNHEY, CDR2 SMNVEV (reference sequence). The CDR3 has 13 amino acids. The V end was cut by 2 bases, the J end by 6 bases, with 8 bases between. The CDR3 loop is CASSLGYSNEQFF. Written as DNA, the CDR3 is TGTGCCAGCAGTTTAGGGTACTCCAATGAGCAGTTCTTC.

As concerns this clonotype: A much larger clone sits a single nucleotide away, making a read error possible. The V gene is TRBV4-3, the J gene TRBJ2-1; D is uncertain. The CDR3 consists of 11 residues. V was pared by 5 bases and J by 9 bases, with 8 bases between. Germline-derived CDR1 and CDR2 are LGHNA and YSLEER. CDR3 protein: CASSAHGEQFF. The CDR3 DNA follows: TGCGCCAGCAGCGCGCATGGTGAGCAGTTCTTC.

This clonotype was counted a few times. The V and J genes are TRBV9 and TRBJ2-1, with 7 bases aligning to TRBD2. V gave up 3 bases and J gave up 7 bases; unmatched junction bases: 10. The CDR3 sequence is 15 residues long. CDR1 is SGDLS and CDR2 is YYNGEE in the germline V gene. The CDR3 coding sequence is TGTGCCAGCAGCGCGGGAGGTAGCCCGAGGAATGAGCAGTTCTTC. This codes for CASSAGGSPRNEQFF.

This clonotype was recorded a few times. The V and J genes are TRBV7-9 and TRBJ2-1; possible D gene TRBD2, 5 bases. V lost 4 bases and J 6 bases, leaving 16 bases between the germline ends. This CDR3 has 15 amino acids. Looked up from germline, CDR1 is SEHNR and CDR2 is FQNEAQ (reference sequence). The CDR3 region is CASSSPVDGINEQFF. CDR3 sequence (DNA): TGTGCCAGCAGCTCGCCGGTGGACGGGATCAATGAGCAGTTCTTC.

In its sample, this clonotype was seen a few times. This chain joins TRBV20-1 and TRBJ2-1, with D possibly matching TRBD2 (6 bases). Germline V gene lookup returns CDR1 DFQATT and CDR2 SNEGSKA (reference sequence). Trimming took 5 bases from V and 0 from J, leaving 14 bases between them. The CDR3 extends over 15 amino acids. CDR3 sequence (DNA): TGCAGTGCTCGACTATTAGCGGCCTCCTACAATGAGCAGTTCTTC. Its protein is CSARLLAASYNEQFF.

The chain joins TRBV5-5 to TRBJ2-1, with a tentative D call TRBD2 (6 bases). Germline lookup yields CDR1 SGHKS and CDR2 YYEKEE (reference sequence). The CDR3 loop spans 15 amino acids. Trimming pared 1 base from V and 9 bases from J, leaving 17 bases between. CDR3 sequence: CASSLRTASVFEQFF. The CDR3 DNA is TGTGCCAGCAGCTTGCGGACCGCTAGCGTATTTGAGCAGTTCTTC. Looking up the rest from reference TRBV5-5 and TRBJ2-1 gives the full variable domain: DAGVTQSPTHLIKTRGQQVTLRCSPISGHKSVSWYQQVLGQGPQFIFQYYEKEERGRGNFPDRFSARQFPNYSSELNVNALLLGDSALYLCASSLRTASVFEQFFGPGTRLTVL.

This chain uses TRBV5-5 with TRBJ2-1; D uncertain. The CDR3 is made up of 15 amino acids. From germline, CDR1 is SGHKS and CDR2 YYEKEE (reference sequence). Between the trimmed V and J ends, which lost 6 bases and 6 bases, there was a span of 19 bases. The CDR3 protein is CASTMWASRFNEQFF. Written as DNA, the CDR3 is TGTGCCAGCACCATGTGGGCGAGCCGGTTCAATGAGCAGTTCTTC.

There are a few counts of this clonotype. This rearrangement joins TRBV6-2 or TRBV6-3 to TRBJ2-7; 13 bases match TRBD2. V lost 0 bases, J lost 1 base, and 0 bases stayed unmatched. There are 16 residues in the CDR3. Per germline, CDR1 MNHEY and CDR2 SVGEGT. CDR3 in amino acids: CASSYSGLAGSYEQYF. DNA of the CDR3: TGTGCCAGCAGTTACTCGGGACTAGCGGGGTCCTACGAGCAGTACTTC.

This clonotype was seen at least ten times. The chain combines TRBV5-1 with TRBJ2-7; D gene unclear. CDR1 and CDR2 (germline): SGHRS, YFSETQ. Trimming pared 3 bases from V and 5 bases from J, leaving 12 bases between. The CDR3 spans 13 residues. The CDR3 DNA reads as TGCGCCAGCAGCTCCCCGGGTACCGACGAGCAGTACTTC. This encodes CASSSPGTDEQYF.

This clonotype showed up just a few times. The chain joins TRBV6-2 or TRBV6-3 to TRBJ2-7; D is undetermined. Germline lookup yields CDR1 MNHEY and CDR2 SVGEGT. V was clipped by 6 bases and J by 2 bases, with 11 bases between them. The CDR3 is 13 amino acids. This CDR3 is CASRQEETYEQYF. The CDR3 DNA sequence: TGTGCCAGCAGGCAAGAGGAAACCTACGAGCAGTACTTC.

This clonotype was detected a few times. The chain recombines TRBV6-2 or TRBV6-3 with TRBJ2-7; tentatively, D is TRBD1 (6 bases). The CDR3 sequence is 14 residues long. Trimming pared 6 bases from V and 2 bases from J, leaving 14 bases between. Germline values: CDR1 MNHEY, CDR2 SVGEGT. The CDR3 DNA follows: TGTGCCAGCAGGGGCAGGGGAAGACCCTACGAGCAGTACTTC. It encodes CASRGRGRPYEQYF.

J is TRBJ2-1 and V is TRBV6-5, with TRBD2 matching 8 bases. CDR3 length: 16 amino acids. Trimming took 0 bases from V and 5 from J; bases not matched to a gene: 6. In germline, CDR1 is MNHEY, CDR2 SVGAGI. Here the CDR3 DNA reads TGTGCCAGCAGTTACTCCCGGGCGGGAGGAGACAATGAGCAGTTCTTC. This gives the protein CASSYSRAGGDNEQFF.

This clonotype was counted between two and nine times. The chain employs TRBV12-3 or TRBV12-4 and TRBJ2-7; D is ambiguous. This CDR3 has 14 residues. Trimming removed 6 bases at V and 0 bases at J, with 12 bases between. DNA for the CDR3: TGTGCCAGCAGGGTGGGCCCTAGCTCCTACGAGCAGTACTTC. Amino acids: CASRVGPSSYEQYF.

The gene calls are TRBV11-2 and TRBJ1-2; D call uncertain. CDR1 SGHAT and CDR2 FQNNGV come from the germline V gene. The CDR3 is made up of 14 amino acids. Trimming left V 7 bases short and J 4 bases short, with 16 bases between. CDR3 in DNA: TGTGCCAGCACAAGGTTGGAAATTGGCTATGGCTACACCTTC. Protein product: CASTRLEIGYGYTF.

There are a few counts of this clonotype. The chain employs TRBV2 and TRBJ2-7, with D maybe TRBD1 (5 bases). The CDR3 extends over 12 amino acids. Germline assignment: CDR1 SNHLY and CDR2 FYNNEI. With 11 bases removed from V and 6 bases from J, the gap between germline ends came to 17 bases. CDR3 coding DNA: TGTGCCTCCCAGGGTGGGGATACCGAGCAGTACTTC. This encodes CASQGGDTEQYF.

This clonotype has a count of ten or more. The rearrangement links TRBV12-3 or TRBV12-4 to TRBJ1-4; a weak D match, TRBD1 (6 bases). Between the trimmed V and J ends, which lost 3 bases and 7 bases, there was a span of 12 bases. The CDR3 totals 14 residues. CDR3 sequence reads: CASSLRGWSEKLFF. The CDR3 DNA reads as TGTGCCAGCAGTTTGAGGGGGTGGAGTGAAAAACTGTTTTTT.

This clonotype was detected a few times. This chain connects TRBV9 to TRBJ2-1; a possible D gene is TRBD2 (6 bases). This CDR3 region has 17 residues. Trimming took off 0 bases at V and 5 bases at J, with 18 bases between the two ends. The germline gives CDR1 SGDLS, CDR2 YYNGEE. The CDR3 region has the DNA TGTGCCAGCAGCGTAGGCGAAGACAGCTGGAGGGACAATGAGCAGTTCTTC. Protein: CASSVGEDSWRDNEQFF.

This chain uses TRBV4-3 with TRBJ2-7; 9 nucleotides line up with TRBD1. The germline gives CDR1 LGHNA, CDR2 YSLEER. The CDR3 sequence is 15 residues long. V shed 5 bases, J shed 2 bases, and the junction held 7 bases outside the gene matches. CDR3 nucleotides: TGCGCCAGCAGCACGGACAGGGGAAGGACCTACGAGCAGTACTTC. Protein sequence: CASSTDRGRTYEQYF.

This clonotype was seen at least ten times. The chain has TRBV12-3 or TRBV12-4 and TRBJ1-2; TRBD1 aligns across 8 bases. This CDR3 contains 15 residues. V shed 7 bases and J 2 bases; nucleotides not matched to a gene: 9. CDR3 sequence (DNA): TGTGCCAGCACCCTCAGGACAGGGTGGAACTATGGCTACACCTTC. Translation gives CASTLRTGWNYGYTF.

In this sample, this clonotype turned up a few times. This chain links TRBV20-1 with TRBJ1-1; unclear D gene. Germline CDR1 DFQATT, CDR2 SNEGSKA (reference sequence). V lost 0 bases and J lost 3, with 11 bases in between. This CDR3 region has 14 residues. The DNA of the CDR3 is TGCAGTGCTAGAGATTTAAGCGTAGACACTGAAGCTTTCTTT. Protein: CSARDLSVDTEAFF.